This TCR beta chain was observed in a study of blood T cell repertoires in COVID-19 (TCRdb year 2020). Regarding the complete study: Samples covering the acute and convalescent phases of COVID-19 were provided by collaborators in the United States, Italy and Spain. Where HLA class I and class II types were available, the types were taken from metadata supplied by the sample provider, not from assay-based typing. The sample metadata nearly always contained a de-identified subject ID, COVID-19 status, age in years and sex. Subjects who had been exposed to COVID-19, were actively infected with it, or had recovered from it provided the deeply sampled blood TCRbeta repertoires that made up the dataset. The prospective study material was composed of cDNA or gDNA derived from T cells, B-cell-depleted T cells, or PBMCs. Samples came from the ongoing ImmuneRACE study (first 160 participants) plus 1,254 subjects from 6 global collaborators. The repertoires were made available in a free public database intended to serve as a resource for research on the immune response to SARS-CoV-2. Paper-wide results and their limitations: The amount of clinical and demographic metadata varied by source and participant and was provided uncurated.

TCRbeta CDR3 regions were amplified from genomic DNA using the immunoSEQ Assay, a bias-controlled multiplex PCR. The paper's processing steps were these. Nucleated cell counts per sample were estimated from amplification of reference gene primers within the assay. Sequence reads were collapsed and filtered to measure the absolute abundance of every unique TCRbeta CDR3 rearrangement. For each sample, productive Simpson clonality was calculated as the square root of Simpson's diversity index across productive rearrangements. TCRdb limited this immuneACCESS table to in-frame rearrangements with V and J called. A share of clones is missing; checked studies link under half to unresolved V genes, and the rest is unexplained. V and J calls and clone size are as listed in that table; D and trimming were resolved from the DNA. Across this sample there are some 390,000 clones, with about 91% seen only once. The top ten clonotypes cover around 1.5% of the sample.

One collaborating source in Seattle enrolled patients while the patients were actively infected and followed the patients over time throughout the course of disease. The collaborating institutions used their own protocols to collect whole blood in K2EDTA tubes. Collaborator samples were shipped for TCRbeta analysis as frozen whole blood, isolated PBMCs, or DNA extracted from either sample type. The CDR3, cysteine through phenylalanine, is 14 amino acids long. Only the CDR3 DNA stays, 42 bases, in frame from base 1. Deletion took 3 bases off V and 7 bases off J, with a span of 13 bases between the germline ends. CDR1 is given as LNHDA and CDR2 as SQIVND, both from the germline V gene (reference sequence). On this clone: Its antigen is still unknown. No base quality information exists; no much larger clone differs at one position. Other DNA sequences in this sample translate to the same CDR3.

This clonotype was obtained from a woman between 40 and 55 years old with COVID-19, enrolled during active disease. The rearranged segments are TRBV19 and TRBJ1-5; matching of 5 bases hints at TRBD1 as the D gene. Sequencing used peripheral blood. The CDR3 is CASSISQGRQPQHF. DNA sequence: TGTGCCAGTAGTATTAGTCAGGGCAGGCAGCCCCAGCATTTT.